Listed below are T cell receptor beta chains from one sample, sequenced in a study of blood T cell repertoires in COVID-19. TCRdb's table, derived via immunoSEQ multiplex PCR, lists solely in-frame clones and lacks some. The sample records about 230,000 clones, 81% being singletons. Material for sequencing was peripheral blood. Receptor source: an elderly woman with acute or convalescent COVID-19. Both conserved end residues are part of each CDR3. A D gene is named only where the DNA matches it firmly. Not every row has a clone size; where given, it reads once, few, many or a size class.

v_gene	d_gene	j_gene	abundance	CDR3nt	CDR3aa
TRBV6-6	TRBD1	TRBJ2-2	once	TGTGCCAGCAGTCCCCGTGGACAGGTTATTAGGGCCGGGGAGCTGTTTTTT	CASSPRGQVIRAGELFF
TRBV19	NA	TRBJ1-5	NA	TGTGCCAGTAGTACCGGACAGCTTCCCGATCAGCCCCAGCATTTT	CASSTGQLPDQPQHF
TRBV5-1	TRBD2	TRBJ2-7	once	TGCGCCAGCAGCTCCGGGACTAGCGGGGAGAAGCAGTACTTC	CASSSGTSGEKQYF
TRBV7-9	TRBD1	TRBJ2-7	NA	TGTGCCAGCAGTTATAGAAGGGGACAGAGTGCCTACGAGCAGTACTTC	CASSYRRGQSAYEQYF
TRBV3-1/TRBV3-2	TRBD2	TRBJ2-7	few	TGTGCCAGCAGTTTAGCGGGAGAGTATAGGCAGTACTTC	CASSLAGEYRQYF
TRBV9	NA	TRBJ1-3	once	TGTGCCAGCAGCGTAGACGCCCTAGGCGGATACTCTGGAAACACCATATATTTT	CASSVDALGGYSGNTIYF
TRBV2	NA	TRBJ2-3	once	TGTGCCAGCAGTGTAAGCCGGGTCGGTACGCAGTATTTT	CASSVSRVGTQYF
TRBV7-9	NA	TRBJ1-4	NA	TGTGCCAGCAGCTTAGAGTTGAGATCTGGTGGTGAAAAACTGTTTTTT	CASSLELRSGGEKLFF
TRBV19	TRBD2	TRBJ2-1	NA	TGTGCCAGTAGTATAGATGCTCATTCGAGGGGACTAGATAGGGAGCAGTTCTTC	CASSIDAHSRGLDREQFF
TRBV7-8	NA	TRBJ2-4	NA	TGTGCCAGCAGCCCTCCCCTCCGGGGTAAAAACATTCAGTACTTC	CASSPPLRGKNIQYF
TRBV5-1	TRBD2	TRBJ2-1	NA	TGCGCCAGCAGCTTTTGGACTAGCGAGACTGAGCAGTTCTTC	CASSFWTSETEQFF
TRBV5-1	TRBD2	TRBJ2-1	NA	TGCGCCAGCAGCTTTTCCAGCGGGATTACATATGAGCAGTTCTTC	CASSFSSGITYEQFF
TRBV9	NA	TRBJ2-2	NA	TGTGCCAGCAGCGTAGGACGGACAGAGGTTACCGGGGAGCTGTTTTTT	CASSVGRTEVTGELFF
TRBV2	NA	TRBJ1-1	NA	TGTGCCAGCAGTTTAAGGGGCACTGAAGCTTTCTTT	CASSLRGTEAFF
TRBV3-1/TRBV3-2	NA	TRBJ1-1	NA	TGTGCCAGCAGTCAGGGAACCGAGGCTTTCTTT	CASSQGTEAFF
TRBV5-1	NA	TRBJ1-1	NA	TGCGCCAGCAGCTTGGAAAAATTTGGGTCAGGGGACCACACTGAAGCTTTCTTT	CASSLEKFGSGDHTEAFF
TRBV5-4	TRBD1	TRBJ2-7	few	TGTGCCAGCAGCGTTAGACAGGGGCGCGAGCAGTACTTC	CASSVRQGREQYF
TRBV3-1/TRBV3-2	TRBD1	TRBJ1-3	NA	TGTGCCAGCACCCAGGGGGCGGGTGGAAACACCATATATTTT	CASTQGAGGNTIYF
TRBV3-1/TRBV3-2	NA	TRBJ1-4	NA	TGTGCCAGCAGCCCCCATCTGGGCGAAAAACTGTTTTTT	CASSPHLGEKLFF
TRBV7-3	NA	TRBJ1-1	NA	TGTGCCAGCAGCTCGGACAGTAACCAAGGAGCTTTCTTT	CASSSDSNQGAFF
TRBV14	NA	TRBJ1-6	NA	TGTGCCAGCAGCCTGGGGGGATCCTATAATTCACCCCTCCACTTT	CASSLGGSYNSPLHF
TRBV6-2/TRBV6-3	TRBD1	TRBJ1-5	once	TGTGCCAGCAGTCCCCGGACCAGGACAGGGGGCGGCAATCAGCCCCAGCATTTT	CASSPRTRTGGGNQPQHF
TRBV3-1/TRBV3-2	NA	TRBJ1-2	NA	TGTGCCAGCAGCCAAGATCTTCAGGGAAATGGCTACACCTTC	CASSQDLQGNGYTF
TRBV28	NA	TRBJ1-1	NA	TGTGCCAGCAGTTACTATGGCAGGGTAGCGGACACTGAAGCTTTCTTT	CASSYYGRVADTEAFF
TRBV7-2	NA	TRBJ1-2	many	TGTGCCAGCAGCAGCAGGACACGGCAGAGGAACTATGGCTACACCTTC	CASSSRTRQRNYGYTF
TRBV2	TRBD1	TRBJ1-5	NA	TGTGCCAGCAGTTCGTTTGGGACAGGGTTGTACCAGCCCCAGCATTTT	CASSSFGTGLYQPQHF